This T cell receptor (beta chain) is drawn from a study of CD8 T cells in ankylosing spondylitis. Broader study findings: There were earlier reports of some motif variants in reactive arthritis synovial fluid and blood. Blood of patients with ankylosing spondylitis appeared to be characterized by a TCR beta motif of several highly homologous variants. It was reported that disease-linked clones were significantly enriched in matched ankylosing spondylitis synovial fluid.

Points on this clonotype: Antigen unknown.

Researchers built TCR beta libraries using quantitative 5'-RACE with molecular barcodes. TCRdb passed the 5' RACE reads through MiXCR, listing each CDR3 protein once. Among hundreds of thousands of distinct CDR3 sequences listed, roughly 17% were seen once. The CDR3 spans 14 residues. The germline V gene encodes CDR1 SGHTA and CDR2 FQGTGA. The ends lost 5 bases at V and 6 bases at J; junction bases unmatched: 6. The sequence was obtained from a male donor with ankylosing spondylitis. The chain employs TRBV7-3 and TRBJ2-3; 9 positions agree with TRBD1. The specimen was blood, either unsorted or a sorted T cell fraction (not recorded which). The DNA for the CDR3 is TGTGCCAGCAGCCAATTCGACAGGGGGGATACGCAGTATTTT. Translating gives CASSQFDRGDTQYF.